These 27 T cell receptor beta chains share one sample of origin, sequenced in a study of cytomegalovirus exposure and HLA in healthy donors. A multiplex PCR was run with 60 Vbeta primers and 13 Jbeta primers. Produced via immunoSEQ multiplex PCR; TCRdb's table is partial and in-frame only. The data hold about 120,000 clones, with under 80% observed a single time. Sequenced input: PBMCs. These receptors all stem from a man aged 60-69 years in good health and CMV-seropositive.

This clone was observed a few times. This chain connects TRBV2 to TRBJ2-2; a possible D gene is TRBD1 (5 bases). Between the trimmed V and J ends, which lost 7 bases and 2 bases, there was a span of 17 bases. CDR1 is SNHLY and CDR2 is FYNNEI in the germline V gene. CDR3 length equals 16 residues. CDR3 DNA sequence: TGTGCCAGCACCAAAGGAAAAGGGGATAACACCGGGGAGCTGTTTTTT. This codes for CASTKGKGDNTGELFF.

This chain joins TRBV30 and TRBJ1-1, with a tentative D call TRBD1 (5 bases). V lost 3 bases and J lost 0, with 17 bases in between. Germline loops: CDR1 GTSNPN, CDR2 SVGIG (reference sequence). This CDR3 has 16 residues. The CDR3 protein is CAWRTQGRAMNTEAFF. The CDR3 DNA follows: TGTGCCTGGAGAACGCAGGGTCGGGCGATGAACACTGAAGCTTTCTTT.

This chain joins TRBV5-6 and TRBJ1-2; 9 bases agree with TRBD1. This CDR3 region has 14 residues. Losses at the gene ends were 5 bases for V and 7 bases for J; bases not matched to a gene: 9. CDR1 and CDR2 (germline): SGHDT, YYEEEE. CDR3 DNA: TGTGCCAGCAGTCCGGACAGGGGTCGTCGTGGCTACACCTTC. This codes for CASSPDRGRRGYTF.

This clone was observed once. This sequence joins TRBV27 and TRBJ2-5; 7 bases map to TRBD2. TRBJ2-7 matches the DNA end more closely, so the J call is doubtful. The length of the CDR3 is 19 residues. Germline CDR1 reads MNHEY; CDR2 reads SMNVEV (reference sequence). DNA for the CDR3: TGTGCCAGCAGTGACCCCGTTCAGCGGGAATCCGGATTTTACTACGAGCAGTACTTC. This translates into CASSDPVQRESGFYYEQYF.

The rearrangement links TRBV9 to TRBJ2-1; D is undetermined. The length of the CDR3 is 15 residues. Germline CDR1 SGDLS, CDR2 YYNGEE. Trimming shortened V by 0 bases and J by 5 bases, and 12 bases separated the two germline ends. The CDR3 loop reads CASSVGYGLDNEQFF. The CDR3 region has the DNA TGTGCCAGCAGCGTAGGTTACGGGTTGGACAATGAGCAGTTCTTC.

The chain has TRBV5-1 and TRBJ1-4, with 8 bases that match TRBD1. Germline CDR1 is SGHRS and CDR2 is YFSETQ. The J segment lost 6 bases and the V segment lost 2 bases, leaving 3 bases of the junction unmatched. CDR3 size: 14 residues. The CDR3 is CASSLGTGHEKLFF. CDR3 sequence (DNA): TGCGCCAGCAGCTTAGGGACAGGACATGAAAAACTGTTTTTT.

The rearrangement uses TRBV4-1 and TRBJ2-3; 10 bases are a match to TRBD2. Trimming took 4 bases from V and 0 from J; bases not matched to a gene: 4. Germline V gives CDR1 MGHRA, CDR2 YSYEKL. The CDR3 covers 16 residues. CDR3 bases: TGCGCCAGCAGCCGGGCTAGCGGGAGAAGCACAGATACGCAGTATTTT. Amino acids: CASSRASGRSTDTQYF.

V and J are TRBV30 and TRBJ1-5, with a possible D match to TRBD1 (6 bases). In germline, CDR1 is GTSNPN, CDR2 SVGIG (reference sequence). V shed 0 bases and J shed 6 bases, with 15 bases lying between them. The CDR3 length is 15 residues. The CDR3 here is CAWSVGGGQAQPQHF. The DNA of the CDR3 is TGTGCCTGGAGTGTAGGGGGGGGGCAGGCTCAGCCCCAGCATTTT.

The V gene is TRBV2, the J gene TRBJ1-1, with 7 bases fitting TRBD1. This CDR3 comprises 14 residues. Germline values: CDR1 SNHLY, CDR2 FYNNEI. V lost 6 bases to trimming and J lost 0 bases; unmatched junction nucleotides: 4. CDR3 in amino acids: CASRDRIMNTEAFF. The CDR3 coding sequence is TGTGCCAGCAGGGACAGGATCATGAACACTGAAGCTTTCTTT. Using reference TRBV2 and TRBJ1-1 for the parts outside the CDR3, the full variable domain is EPEVTQTPSHQVTQMGQEVILRCVPISNHLYFYWYRQILGQKVEFLVSFYNNEISEKSEIFDDQFSVERPDGSNFTLKIRSTKLEDSAMYFCASRDRIMNTEAFFGQGTRLTVV.

The genes are TRBV10-2 and TRBJ2-2; D is ambiguous. The V and J ends lost 4 bases and 2 bases respectively, with 11 bases between them. From germline, CDR1 is WSHSY and CDR2 SAAADI. There are 15 residues in the CDR3. The CDR3 DNA follows: TGCGCCAGCAGTGGGCGTGCTAGTAACACCGGGGAGCTGTTTTTT. Its protein product is CASSGRASNTGELFF.

The rearrangement links TRBV9 to TRBJ2-2; TRBD2 matches 11 bases. The CDR3 is made up of 17 amino acids. The J segment lost 1 base and the V segment lost 0 bases, leaving 2 bases of the junction unmatched. Looked up from germline, CDR1 is SGDLS and CDR2 is YYNGEE. The CDR3: CASSVALAGGNTGELFF. DNA of the CDR3: TGTGCCAGCAGCGTAGCTCTAGCGGGGGGGAACACCGGGGAGCTGTTTTTT.

CDR3 nucleotides: TGCAGCGTCTTTACAGGGGACTACTATGGCTACACCTTC. It codes for CSVFTGDYYGYTF. The chain carries TRBV29-1 and TRBJ1-2, with 7 bases that match TRBD1. Looked up from germline, CDR1 is SQVTM and CDR2 is ANQGSEA. V lost 6 bases to trimming and J lost 3 bases; unmatched junction nucleotides: 7. This CDR3 region has 13 residues.

The genes are TRBV18 and TRBJ1-5; 7 bases fit TRBD1. The CDR3 covers 19 residues. With 3 bases clipped from V and 0 bases from J, the junction kept 14 bases outside the gene matches. The germline CDR1 and CDR2 sequences are KGHSH and LQKENI. DNA of the CDR3: TGTGCCAGCTCACCCCCCCCCGGGACAGCGCCTTATAGCAATCAGCCCCAGCATTTT. Translating it yields CASSPPPGTAPYSNQPQHF. Full variable domain (missing parts from reference TRBV18 and TRBJ1-5): NAGVMQNPRHLVRRRGQEARLRCSPMKGHSHVYWYRQLPEEGLKFMVYLQKENIIDESGMPKERFSAEFPKEGPSILRIQQVVRGDSAAYFCASSPPPGTAPYSNQPQHFGDGTRLSIL.

The CDR3 coding sequence is TGTGCCAGCGGGGAGTCACCCCTCCACTTT. It translates to CASGESPLHF. This rearrangement joins TRBV28 to TRBJ1-6; D uncertain. Trimming stripped 8 bases from V and 10 bases from J, with 6 bases between. Germline V gene lookup returns CDR1 MDHEN and CDR2 SYDVKM. The CDR3 has 10 amino acids.

This chain joins TRBV2 and TRBJ2-7; D may be TRBD1 (6 bases). V was trimmed by 3 bases and J by 5 bases, leaving 11 bases between them. This CDR3 has 13 amino acids. CDR1 is SNHLY, CDR2 FYNNEI, per germline. The chain's CDR3 is CASSDAGANEQYF. The CDR3 DNA sequence: TGTGCCAGCAGTGATGCAGGGGCAAACGAGCAGTACTTC. Together with reference TRBV2 and TRBJ2-7, the CDR3 gives the full variable domain: EPEVTQTPSHQVTQMGQEVILRCVPISNHLYFYWYRQILGQKVEFLVSFYNNEISEKSEIFDDQFSVERPDGSNFTLKIRSTKLEDSAMYFCASSDAGANEQYFGPGTRLTVT.

This clone was seen a few times. The chain has TRBV5-1 and TRBJ1-1, with a weak D call TRBD1 (5 bases). Looked up from germline, CDR1 is SGHRS and CDR2 is YFSETQ. The germline V and J ends were trimmed by 1 base and 3 bases, with 7 bases remaining between them. There are 13 residues in the CDR3. DNA of the CDR3: TGCGCCAGCAGCTTGTGGGGGGACACTGAAGCTTTCTTT. Amino acid sequence: CASSLWGDTEAFF.

The rearrangement links TRBV7-9 to TRBJ2-3; D ambiguous. This CDR3 spans 15 amino acids. Trimming removed 5 bases from V and 2 bases from J, with 14 bases in between. Germline values: CDR1 SEHNR, CDR2 FQNEAQ (reference sequence). The CDR3 region is CASSQPPGFTDTQYF. In nucleotides, the CDR3 is TGTGCCAGCAGCCAACCCCCAGGCTTCACAGATACGCAGTATTTT.

The rearrangement links TRBV2 to TRBJ2-2; TRBD2 matches 12 bases. This CDR3 region has 19 residues. Germline CDR1 is SNHLY and CDR2 is FYNNEI. V lost 7 bases, J lost 3 bases, and 15 bases stayed unmatched. The chain's CDR3 is CASTPGTSGLRGDTGELFF. In DNA form, the CDR3 reads TGTGCCAGCACCCCCGGGACTAGCGGGCTTAGGGGGGACACCGGGGAGCTGTTTTTT. The full variable domain, in which reference TRBV2 and TRBJ2-2 provide the parts outside the CDR3, is EPEVTQTPSHQVTQMGQEVILRCVPISNHLYFYWYRQILGQKVEFLVSFYNNEISEKSEIFDDQFSVERPDGSNFTLKIRSTKLEDSAMYFCASTPGTSGLRGDTGELFFGEGSRLTVL.

The genes are TRBV5-1 and TRBJ1-1; 8 nucleotides match TRBD1. The CDR3 sequence is 13 residues long. CDR1 is SGHRS and CDR2 is YFSETQ in the germline V gene. J was trimmed by 4 bases and V by 7 bases; bases with no gene match: 6. The CDR3 protein is CASAQQGGTEAFF. The DNA of the CDR3 is TGCGCCAGCGCCCAACAGGGGGGCACTGAAGCTTTCTTT.

V is TRBV27 and J is TRBJ1-5; D call uncertain. Germline V CDR1 and CDR2: MNHEY, SMNVEV (reference sequence). CDR3 length: 16 amino acids. Trimming left V 5 bases short and J 5 bases short, with 19 bases between. In DNA, the CDR3 is TGTGCCAGCAGTGACCGGGGAATGAGAGGATATCAGCCCCAGCATTTT. This translates into CASSDRGMRGYQPQHF.

This chain joins TRBV7-9 and TRBJ1-1; the D is unclear. The germline V gene has CDR1 SEHNR and CDR2 FQNEAQ (reference sequence). The CDR3 is made up of 14 amino acids. V was shortened by 5 bases and J by 1 base, with 11 bases between the two germline ends. The CDR3 bases are TGTGCCAGCAGCCCCGGACGGGGGAACACTGAAGCTTTCTTT. Translating gives CASSPGRGNTEAFF.

This sequence joins TRBV6-1 and TRBJ2-2, with D possibly TRBD2 on 5 matching bases. V lost 7 bases and J 3 bases, leaving 15 bases between the germline ends. Germline V gene sequence: CDR1 MNHNS, CDR2 SASEGT. The CDR3 has 15 amino acids. The CDR3 region has the DNA TGTGCCAGCACTAGAGGACTGACCGACACCGGGGAGCTGTTTTTT. It is translated as CASTRGLTDTGELFF.

This clone was counted a few times. This sequence joins TRBV7-6 and TRBJ2-5; TRBD2 agrees at 10 bases. After removal of 5 bases from V and 2 bases from J, the junction contained 11 bases not matched to a gene. This CDR3 is 17 amino acids long. CDR1 is SGHVS and CDR2 is FNYEAQ in the germline V gene. As DNA, the CDR3 is TGTGCCAGCAGCCCTAGGCCCAGCGGGAGGGGACAAGAGACCCAGTACTTC. Its protein is CASSPRPSGRGQETQYF. The full variable domain, in which reference TRBV7-6 and TRBJ2-5 provide the parts outside the CDR3, is GAGVSQSPRYKVTKRGQDVALRCDPISGHVSLYWYRQALGQGPEFLTYFNYEAQQDKSGLPNDRFSAERPEGSISTLTIQRTEQRDSAMYRCASSPRPSGRGQETQYFGPGTRLLVL.

The CDR3 reads CASSLVTSGPSYEQYF. The CDR3 DNA is TGTGCCAGCAGCTTAGTGACTAGCGGGCCCTCCTACGAGCAGTACTTC. The J gene is TRBJ2-7, the V gene TRBV11-2, with 10 bases fitting TRBD2. Unmatched junction bases numbered 3, after V lost 1 base and J lost 0 bases. Germline values: CDR1 SGHAT, CDR2 FQNNGV. The CDR3 is 16 amino acids.

CDR3 in amino acids: CASTPREFNYGYTF. DNA of the CDR3: TGTGCCAGTACCCCCCGGGAATTTAACTATGGCTACACCTTC. V usage is TRBV19 and J usage is TRBJ1-2; no reliable D call. This CDR3 is built from 14 residues. In germline, CDR1 is LNHDA, CDR2 SQIVND (reference sequence). Deletions cut 7 bases from V and 1 base from J, with 13 bases between.

This chain joins TRBV25-1 and TRBJ2-3; TRBD2 agrees at 8 bases. CDR3 size: 17 residues. Trimming cost V 3 bases and J 1 base; bases outside gene matches: 9. CDR1 is MGHDK, CDR2 SYGVNS, per germline. CDR3 loop: CASSDGGLDGGTDTQYF. The CDR3 DNA reads TGTGCCAGCAGTGACGGGGGACTAGATGGGGGCACAGATACGCAGTATTTT.

This chain's CDR3 is CASSAGRSNQPQHF. The CDR3 bases are TGTGCCAGCAGTGCGGGTAGGAGCAATCAGCCCCAGCATTTT. The rearrangement joins TRBV2 to TRBJ1-5; no definite D call. V lost 4 bases and J lost 1, with 8 bases in between. The CDR3 loop spans 14 amino acids. Per germline, CDR1 SNHLY and CDR2 FYNNEI.